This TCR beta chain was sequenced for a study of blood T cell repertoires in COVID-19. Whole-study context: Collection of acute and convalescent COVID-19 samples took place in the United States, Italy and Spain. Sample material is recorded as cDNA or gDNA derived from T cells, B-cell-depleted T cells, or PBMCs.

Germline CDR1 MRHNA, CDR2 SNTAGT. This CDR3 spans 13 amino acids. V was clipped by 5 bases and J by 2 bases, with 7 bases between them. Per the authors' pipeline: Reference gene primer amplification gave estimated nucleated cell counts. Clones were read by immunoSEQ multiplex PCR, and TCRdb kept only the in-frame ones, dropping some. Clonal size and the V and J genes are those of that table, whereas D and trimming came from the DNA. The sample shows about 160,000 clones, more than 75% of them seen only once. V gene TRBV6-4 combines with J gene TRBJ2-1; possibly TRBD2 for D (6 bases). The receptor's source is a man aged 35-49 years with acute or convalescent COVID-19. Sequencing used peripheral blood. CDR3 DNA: TGTGCCAGCAGTCCTAGCGCCTACAATGAGCAGTTCTTC. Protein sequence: CASSPSAYNEQFF.